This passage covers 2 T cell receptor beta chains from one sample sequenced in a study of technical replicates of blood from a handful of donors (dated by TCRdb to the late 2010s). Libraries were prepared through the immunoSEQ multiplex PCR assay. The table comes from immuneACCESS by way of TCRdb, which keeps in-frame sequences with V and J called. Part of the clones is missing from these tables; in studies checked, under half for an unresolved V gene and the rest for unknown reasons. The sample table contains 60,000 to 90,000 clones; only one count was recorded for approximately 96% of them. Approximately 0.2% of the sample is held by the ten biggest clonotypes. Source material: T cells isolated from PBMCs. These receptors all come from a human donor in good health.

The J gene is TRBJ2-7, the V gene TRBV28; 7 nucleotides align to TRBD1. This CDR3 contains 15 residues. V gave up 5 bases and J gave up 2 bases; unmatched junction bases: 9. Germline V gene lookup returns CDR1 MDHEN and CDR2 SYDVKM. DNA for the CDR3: TGTGCCAGCAGTATCGCGACAGGGCTCGCCTACGAGCAGTACTTC. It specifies CASSIATGLAYEQYF.

CDR3 nucleotide sequence: TGTGCCAGTAGCGCCCCAGGGGAGCAGTACTTC. Translation gives CASSAPGEQYF. This rearrangement joins TRBV19 to TRBJ2-7, with TRBD1 as a possible D gene (5 bases). The CDR3 covers 11 residues. V was cut by 6 bases and J by 7 bases, with 10 bases left in between. From germline, CDR1 is LNHDA and CDR2 SQIVND (reference sequence).